The clone carrying this T cell receptor beta chain was counted once. Its cognate antigen is unknown. One junction end does not reproduce the germline sequence, and a read error may be involved. The assay was immunoSEQ multiplex PCR, and TCRdb's table has in-frame clones only and misses some. The sample has some 70,000 clones, approximately 78% seen once; the top ten hold 4.5% to 6%. The V gene's germline CDR1 is MNHNY and CDR2 SVGAGI (reference sequence). This CDR3 is built from 15 residues. These data are taken from a study of PD-1 blockade in mismatch repair-deficient tumors. Overall study results and limits: Rapid post-treatment expansion, then contraction, generally preceding radiologic response, marked tumor-resident clones.

The TCR-sequenced patients were a few responders to pembrolizumab. Sequenced material: peripheral blood, taken 2 weeks after starting pembrolizumab. The chain links TRBV6-6 to TRBJ1-4; 8 bases fit TRBD1. This sequence originates from an adult with mismatch repair-deficient cancer. The CDR3 DNA is TGTGCCAGCAGTTTAGACGACGGGACAGGCCGGAACCTGGTTTTT. It is translated as CASSLDDGTGRNLVF.